This T cell receptor (beta chain) was recovered during a study of cytomegalovirus exposure and HLA in healthy donors. Whole-study findings and limits: There were around 160 TCR beta chains listed as cytomegalovirus-associated.

PCR employed 60 Vbeta and 13 Jbeta primers. TCRdb's table, derived via immunoSEQ multiplex PCR, lists solely in-frame clones and lacks some. The sample has some 150,000 clones; 82% are singletons. Note on this clone: No antigen is known for it.

The sequence came from a woman between 50 and 59 years old in good health and CMV-seropositive. The sequenced sample was PBMCs.

The CDR3 DNA is TGTGCCAGCAGCGCAGGCGCCAATCAGCCCCAGCATTTT. Amino acids: CASSAGANQPQHF. The chain couples TRBV9 to TRBJ1-5; D remains ambiguous. Trimming shortened V by 3 bases and J by 3 bases, and 7 bases separated the two germline ends. CDR3 length: 13 amino acids. The germline CDR1 and CDR2 sequences are SGDLS and YYNGEE.